The rows below give T cell receptor beta chains drawn from one sample of a study of Graves' ophthalmopathy and Graves' hyperthyroidism. TCRdb re-derived calls from the multiplex PCR reads in MiXCR, one entry per CDR3 protein. The sample records roughly 700,000 distinct CDR3 sequences, roughly 40% being singletons. Source material: peripheral blood. These TCRs come from an adult man with Graves' ophthalmopathy. Each CDR3 is given with its conserved first and last residue. A D gene is named only where the DNA matches it firmly. A clone size is listed for some rows: how often the clone was seen (once, few, many), or a class if it is expanded.

v_call: TRBV2
j_call: TRBJ1-2
d_call: TRBD1
clone_size: many
cdr3_aa: CASYTGVDGYTF
cdr3_nt: TGTGCCAGCTATACAGGGGTTGATGGCTACACCTTC

v_call: TRBV20-1
j_call: TRBJ1-6
d_call: NA
clone_size: NA
cdr3_aa: CSPKSSYNSPLHF
cdr3_nt: TGCAGTCCTAAAAGCTCCTATAATTCACCCCTCCACTTT

v_call: TRBV15
j_call: TRBJ1-5
d_call: NA
clone_size: many
cdr3_aa: CATSRDLRGNQPQHF
cdr3_nt: TGTGCCACCAGCAGAGATTTACGGGGAAATCAGCCCCAGCATTTT

v_call: TRBV11-2
j_call: TRBJ1-2
d_call: TRBD1
clone_size: NA
cdr3_aa: CASSRTGQGDGYTF
cdr3_nt: TGTGCCAGCAGCCGAACGGGACAGGGGGATGGCTACACCTTC

v_call: TRBV7-9
j_call: TRBJ2-7
d_call: NA
clone_size: NA
cdr3_aa: CASSQDWNYEQYF
cdr3_nt: TGTGCCAGCAGCCAGGACTGGAACTACGAGCAGTACTTC

v_call: TRBV5-8
j_call: TRBJ1-2
d_call: TRBD1
clone_size: few
cdr3_aa: CASSLYSGGGGYTF
cdr3_nt: TGTGCCAGCAGCTTGTATTCAGGGGGCGGCGGCTACACCTTC

v_call: TRBV10-3
j_call: TRBJ1-1
d_call: NA
clone_size: NA
cdr3_aa: CATSVGFLNTEAFF
cdr3_nt: TGTGCCACCTCGGTGGGGTTCCTGAACACTGAAGCTTTCTTT

v_call: TRBV12-3/TRBV12-4
j_call: TRBJ2-7
d_call: TRBD1
clone_size: NA
cdr3_aa: CASSYGQGEQYF
cdr3_nt: TGTGCCAGCAGTTACGGACAGGGAGAGCAGTACTTC

v_call: TRBV7-8
j_call: TRBJ2-1
d_call: TRBD2
clone_size: NA
cdr3_aa: CASSRRTSGGSNEQFF
cdr3_nt: TGTGCCAGCAGCCGCCGGACTAGCGGGGGATCCAATGAGCAGTTCTTC

v_call: TRBV12-3/TRBV12-4
j_call: TRBJ1-2
d_call: TRBD1
clone_size: few
cdr3_aa: CASSSDREVNYGYTF
cdr3_nt: TGTGCCAGCAGTTCGGACAGGGAAGTTAACTATGGCTACACCTTC

v_call: TRBV15
j_call: TRBJ1-4
d_call: NA
clone_size: NA
cdr3_aa: CATSREWGSVKLFF
cdr3_nt: TGTGCCACCAGCAGAGAATGGGGTTCTGTAAAACTGTTTTTT

v_call: TRBV6-1
j_call: TRBJ1-1
d_call: NA
clone_size: few
cdr3_aa: CASSAPGQMNTEAFF
cdr3_nt: TGTGCCAGCAGTGCCCCGGGACAAATGAACACTGAAGCTTTCTTT

v_call: TRBV7-9
j_call: TRBJ2-2
d_call: NA
clone_size: few
cdr3_aa: CASSFSHTGELFF
cdr3_nt: TGTGCCAGCAGCTTCTCCCACACCGGGGAGCTGTTTTTT

v_call: TRBV25-1
j_call: TRBJ2-2
d_call: NA
clone_size: many
cdr3_aa: CASSGGTPGELFF
cdr3_nt: TGTGCCAGCAGTGGCGGGACCCCCGGGGAGCTGTTTTTT

v_call: TRBV13
j_call: TRBJ1-6
d_call: NA
clone_size: many
cdr3_aa: CASSLGEGPPLHF
cdr3_nt: TGTGCCAGCAGCTTAGGTGAGGGACCACCCCTCCACTTT

v_call: TRBV15
j_call: TRBJ2-2
d_call: TRBD2
clone_size: few
cdr3_aa: CATSRGLPNTGELFF
cdr3_nt: TGTGCCACCAGCAGGGGACTACCCAACACCGGGGAGCTGTTTTTT

v_call: TRBV20-1
j_call: TRBJ2-7
d_call: TRBD2
clone_size: few
cdr3_aa: CSARFLLAGTYEQYF
cdr3_nt: TGCAGTGCTAGGTTTTTGCTAGCGGGGACCTACGAGCAGTACTTC

v_call: TRBV12-5
j_call: TRBJ1-2
d_call: NA
clone_size: NA
cdr3_aa: CASGLVLGPSNYGYTF
cdr3_nt: TGTGCTAGTGGTTTGGTACTAGGGCCTTCTAACTATGGCTACACCTTC

v_call: TRBV7-2
j_call: TRBJ1-2
d_call: TRBD1
clone_size: many
cdr3_aa: CASSSGVGTGGEHGYTF
cdr3_nt: TGTGCCAGCAGCTCGGGTGTCGGGACAGGGGGCGAGCATGGCTACACCTTC

v_call: TRBV7-9
j_call: TRBJ1-2
d_call: NA
clone_size: many
cdr3_aa: CASSLARNYGYTF
cdr3_nt: TGTGCCAGCAGCTTAGCCAGAAACTATGGCTACACCTTC

v_call: TRBV5-4
j_call: TRBJ2-7
d_call: TRBD1
clone_size: NA
cdr3_aa: CASSRTGIGYEQYF
cdr3_nt: TGTGCCAGCAGCCGGACAGGAATCGGCTACGAGCAGTACTTC

v_call: TRBV11-3
j_call: TRBJ1-2
d_call: TRBD1
clone_size: once
cdr3_aa: CASSRDPGTAGYTF
cdr3_nt: TGCGCCAGCAGCCGAGATCCAGGGACAGCTGGCTACACCTTC

v_call: TRBV20-1
j_call: TRBJ1-2
d_call: NA
clone_size: NA
cdr3_aa: CSARMVSGAPYGYTF
cdr3_nt: TGCAGTGCGCGAATGGTTTCAGGGGCCCCCTATGGCTACACCTTC

v_call: TRBV15
j_call: TRBJ2-7
d_call: TRBD2
clone_size: few
cdr3_aa: CATSRVSPASGRTYEQYF
cdr3_nt: TGTGCCACCAGCAGAGTCAGTCCCGCTAGCGGGAGGACCTACGAGCAGTACTTC

v_call: TRBV24-1
j_call: TRBJ1-5
d_call: TRBD1
clone_size: few
cdr3_aa: CATSDAHWTGDQPQHF
cdr3_nt: TGTGCCACCAGTGATGCCCACTGGACAGGGGATCAGCCCCAGCATTTT

v_call: TRBV7-9
j_call: TRBJ2-7
d_call: NA
clone_size: few
cdr3_aa: CASSKNLDSSYEQYF
cdr3_nt: TGTGCCAGCAGCAAAAATTTAGACAGCTCCTACGAGCAGTACTTC

v_call: TRBV24-1
j_call: TRBJ1-5
d_call: NA
clone_size: many
cdr3_aa: CATSEQLSNQPQHF
cdr3_nt: TGTGCCACCAGTGAACAGCTTAGCAATCAGCCCCAGCATTTT

v_call: TRBV11-2
j_call: TRBJ2-7
d_call: NA
clone_size: many
cdr3_aa: CASGLGPYEQYF
cdr3_nt: TGTGCCAGCGGCCTTGGACCCTACGAGCAGTACTTC

v_call: TRBV29-1
j_call: TRBJ2-2
d_call: TRBD2
clone_size: NA
cdr3_aa: CSLSAGAGELFF
cdr3_nt: TGCAGCTTATCAGCGGGAGCCGGGGAGCTGTTTTTT

v_call: TRBV29-1
j_call: TRBJ1-2
d_call: NA
clone_size: NA
cdr3_aa: CSVIDQPGYTF
cdr3_nt: TGCAGCGTAATAGACCAGCCTGGCTACACCTTC

v_call: TRBV10-3
j_call: TRBJ1-5
d_call: NA
clone_size: many
cdr3_aa: CAISEDSEGNQPQHF
cdr3_nt: TGTGCCATCAGTGAGGACTCGGAGGGCAATCAGCCCCAGCATTTT

v_call: TRBV29-1
j_call: TRBJ2-6
d_call: NA
clone_size: NA
cdr3_aa: CSAGTGRYGANVLTF
cdr3_nt: TGCAGCGCTGGGACCGGGCGCTACGGGGCCAACGTCCTGACTTTC

v_call: TRBV11-2
j_call: TRBJ2-7
d_call: NA
clone_size: NA
cdr3_aa: CASSSGGQLTYEQYF
cdr3_nt: TGTGCCAGCAGCTCGGGGGGACAGTTGACCTACGAGCAGTACTTC

v_call: TRBV11-2
j_call: TRBJ2-7
d_call: TRBD2
clone_size: few
cdr3_aa: CASSLRSSGRIYEQYF
cdr3_nt: TGTGCCAGCAGCCTTAGGTCTAGCGGCAGGATATACGAGCAGTACTTC

v_call: TRBV5-1
j_call: TRBJ2-7
d_call: NA
clone_size: NA
cdr3_aa: CASSLYGVSTYEQYF
cdr3_nt: TGCGCCAGCAGCTTGTACGGGGTTTCAACCTACGAGCAGTACTTC

v_call: TRBV10-3
j_call: TRBJ2-2
d_call: TRBD2
clone_size: many
cdr3_aa: CAISESSGRNTGELFF
cdr3_nt: TGTGCCATCAGTGAGTCTAGCGGGAGGAACACCGGGGAGCTGTTTTTT

v_call: TRBV7-2
j_call: TRBJ1-5
d_call: NA
clone_size: many
cdr3_aa: CASSRGMDSNQPQHF
cdr3_nt: TGTGCCAGCAGCCGAGGGATGGATAGCAATCAGCCCCAGCATTTT

v_call: TRBV7-9
j_call: TRBJ2-7
d_call: NA
clone_size: NA
cdr3_aa: CASSLEGVAGEQYF
cdr3_nt: TGTGCCAGCAGCTTAGAAGGGGTGGCCGGCGAGCAGTACTTC

v_call: TRBV7-2
j_call: TRBJ1-5
d_call: NA
clone_size: NA
cdr3_aa: CAWSLGANQPQHF
cdr3_nt: TGTGCCTGGAGTCTCGGGGCAAATCAGCCCCAGCATTTT

v_call: TRBV15
j_call: TRBJ1-1
d_call: TRBD1
clone_size: NA
cdr3_aa: CATSRGSDRALGAFF
cdr3_nt: TGTGCCACCAGCAGAGGGTCGGACAGGGCCCTGGGGGCTTTCTTT